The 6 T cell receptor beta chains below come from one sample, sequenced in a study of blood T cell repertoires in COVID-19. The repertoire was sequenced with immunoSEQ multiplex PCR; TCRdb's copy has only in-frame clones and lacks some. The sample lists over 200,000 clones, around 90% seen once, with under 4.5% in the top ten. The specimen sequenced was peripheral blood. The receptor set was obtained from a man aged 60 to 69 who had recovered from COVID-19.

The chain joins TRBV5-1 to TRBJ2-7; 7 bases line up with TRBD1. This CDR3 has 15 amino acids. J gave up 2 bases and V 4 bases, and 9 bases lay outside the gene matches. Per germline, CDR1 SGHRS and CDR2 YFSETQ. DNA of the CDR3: TGCGCCAGCAGCCCTCAGACAGGGAACCCCTACGAGCAGTACTTC. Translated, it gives CASSPQTGNPYEQYF.

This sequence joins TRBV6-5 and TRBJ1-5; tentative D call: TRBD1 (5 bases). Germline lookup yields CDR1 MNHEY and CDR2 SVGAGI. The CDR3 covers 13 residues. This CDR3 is CASAGSYSQPQHF. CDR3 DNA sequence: TGTGCTTCGGCAGGGTCTTATTCCCAGCCCCAGCATTTT.

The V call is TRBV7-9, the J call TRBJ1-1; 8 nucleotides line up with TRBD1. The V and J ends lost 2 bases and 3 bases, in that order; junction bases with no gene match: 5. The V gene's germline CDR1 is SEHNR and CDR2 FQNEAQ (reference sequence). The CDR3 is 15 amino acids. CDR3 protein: CASSLLDRAYTEAFF. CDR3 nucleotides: TGTGCCAGCAGCTTACTGGACAGGGCGTACACTGAAGCTTTCTTT.

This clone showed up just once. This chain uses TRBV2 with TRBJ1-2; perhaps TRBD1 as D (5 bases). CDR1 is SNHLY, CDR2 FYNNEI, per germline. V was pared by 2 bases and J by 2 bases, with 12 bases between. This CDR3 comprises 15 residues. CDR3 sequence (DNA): TGTGCCAGCAGTGAACAGGGACTGCGAAACTATGGCTACACCTTC. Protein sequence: CASSEQGLRNYGYTF. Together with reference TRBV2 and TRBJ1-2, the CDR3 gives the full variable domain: EPEVTQTPSHQVTQMGQEVILRCVPISNHLYFYWYRQILGQKVEFLVSFYNNEISEKSEIFDDQFSVERPDGSNFTLKIRSTKLEDSAMYFCASSEQGLRNYGYTFGSGTRLTVV.

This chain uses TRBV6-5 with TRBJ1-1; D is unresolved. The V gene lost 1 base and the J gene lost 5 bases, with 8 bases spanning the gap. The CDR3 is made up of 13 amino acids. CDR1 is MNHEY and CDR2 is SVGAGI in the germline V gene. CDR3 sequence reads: CASSYLAGTEAFF. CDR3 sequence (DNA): TGTGCCAGCAGTTACTTGGCGGGAACTGAAGCTTTCTTT.

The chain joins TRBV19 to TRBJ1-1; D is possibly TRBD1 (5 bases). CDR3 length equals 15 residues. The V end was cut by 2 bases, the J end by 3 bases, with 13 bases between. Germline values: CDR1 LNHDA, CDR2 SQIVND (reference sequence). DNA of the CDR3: TGTGCCAGTAGTATAATAGGGGCCAAATACACTGAAGCTTTCTTT. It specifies CASSIIGAKYTEAFF.